Shown below are 16 T cell receptor beta chains from a single sample sequenced in a study of response to subunit inactivated influenza vaccine. TCRdb reanalysed the RT-PCR reads using MiXCR and keeps one entry per CDR3 protein. The sample contains around 570,000 distinct CDR3 sequences, 6.5% to 8% of which appear only once. This specimen consisted of PBMCs from blood, obtained 23 to 25 months after vaccination. Receptors were obtained from a man in his fifties or sixties who received an inactivated influenza vaccine.

This clonotype was counted between two and nine times. The chain joins TRBV3-1 to TRBJ1-4, with a tentative D call TRBD1 (5 bases). CDR1 and CDR2 (germline): LGHDT, YNNKEL (reference sequence). The CDR3 totals 14 residues. Deletions cut 4 bases from V and 5 bases from J, with 11 bases between. The CDR3 sequence is CASSPPGRNEKLFF. CDR3 sequence (DNA): TGTGCCAGCAGCCCGCCGGGGCGGAATGAAAAACTGTTTTTT.

J is TRBJ1-5 and V is TRBV28, with 7 bases aligning to TRBD1. This CDR3 is 15 amino acids long. V lost 4 bases, J lost 6 bases, and 9 bases stayed unmatched. Germline CDR1 MDHEN, CDR2 SYDVKM. In DNA form, the CDR3 reads TGTGCCAGCAGTTCTCCAGGGGGTTCGGTTCAGCCCCAGCATTTT. Amino acid sequence: CASSSPGGSVQPQHF. The full variable domain, with the rest looked up from reference TRBV28 and TRBJ1-5, is DVKVTQSSRYLVKRTGEKVFLECVQDMDHENMFWYRQDPGLGLRLIYFSYDVKMKEKGDIPEGYSVSREKKERFSLILESASTNQTSMYLCASSSPGGSVQPQHFGDGTRLSIL.

The sample holds a few counts of this clonotype. The chain employs TRBV6-1 and TRBJ2-7; TRBD1 agrees at 8 bases. The V and J ends lost 6 bases and 1 base, in that order; junction bases with no gene match: 11. Per the germline V gene, CDR1 is MNHNS and CDR2 is SASEGT. This CDR3 is 16 amino acids long. The CDR3 loop reads CASSRPKDRASYEQYF. CDR3 nucleotides: TGTGCCAGCAGCAGACCCAAGGACAGGGCGTCCTACGAGCAGTACTTC.

The chain employs TRBV29-1 and TRBJ2-7; TRBD2 matches 14 bases. V lost 1 base, J lost 6 bases, and 2 bases stayed unmatched. Germline V lookup: CDR1 SQVTM, CDR2 ANQGSEA. This CDR3 is 14 amino acids long. DNA of the CDR3: TGCAGCGTTGAAGCGGGACTAGCGGGAGTCGAGCAGTACTTC. This sequence encodes CSVEAGLAGVEQYF.

This clonotype was counted ten times or more. The chain has TRBV29-1 and TRBJ2-2; D may be TRBD2 (6 bases). CDR3 length equals 14 residues. Germline assignment: CDR1 SQVTM and CDR2 ANQGSEA. V was trimmed by 4 bases and J by 0 bases, leaving 9 bases between them. CDR3 in DNA: TGCAGCGTTGGGCCGGGGGCGAACACCGGGGAGCTGTTTTTT. It is translated as CSVGPGANTGELFF.

The V and J genes are TRBV28 and TRBJ2-3; 7 nucleotides agree with TRBD1. With V trimmed by 5 bases and J by 4 bases, 12 bases remained unmatched. The CDR3 is 16 amino acids. Germline V CDR1 and CDR2: MDHEN, SYDVKM. DNA of the CDR3: TGTGCCAGCAGTGACAGCGCTACAGGGGTCGCAGATACGCAGTATTTT. It is translated as CASSDSATGVADTQYF.

The V gene is TRBV6-1, the J gene TRBJ2-7, with 7 bases matching TRBD1. V trimming: 7 bases; J trimming: 7 bases; junction bases outside the gene matches: 13. The CDR3 consists of 14 residues. The germline V gene has CDR1 MNHNS and CDR2 SASEGT. Here the CDR3 reads CASNADRNYGEQYF. The CDR3 DNA reads TGTGCCAGCAATGCGGACAGGAACTACGGTGAGCAGTACTTC.

This clonotype has a handful of counts. This sequence joins TRBV10-3 and TRBJ1-3; D is undetermined. This CDR3 region has 16 residues. Germline CDR1 ENHRY, CDR2 SYGVKD. V was cut by 3 bases and J by 0 bases, with 12 bases left in between. The CDR3 is CAISDKEKLSGNTIYF. Written as DNA, the CDR3 is TGTGCCATCAGTGACAAGGAGAAGCTCTCTGGAAACACCATATATTTT.

The chain joins TRBV25-1 to TRBJ2-3, with 8 bases fitting TRBD2. Germline loops: CDR1 MGHDK, CDR2 SYGVNS. The junction had 11 bases not matched to a gene; V was cut back by 0 bases and J by 15 bases. CDR3 length equals 14 residues. The CDR3 reads CASSEYWTGGPGYF. DNA for the CDR3: TGTGCCAGCAGTGAATACTGGACGGGAGGGCCTGGTTATTTT.

The rearrangement joins TRBV29-1 to TRBJ2-4; D is uncertain. The CDR3 runs 13 residues. Germline CDR1 and CDR2: SQVTM and ANQGSEA. V was trimmed by 7 bases and J by 2 bases, leaving 12 bases between them. The CDR3, as DNA: TGCAGCGCCGCGAATACCCCCAAAAACATTCAGTACTTC. Translation gives CSAANTPKNIQYF. Together with reference TRBV29-1 and TRBJ2-4, the CDR3 gives the full variable domain: SAVISQKPSRDICQRGTSLTIQCQVDSQVTMMFWYRQQPGQSLTLIATANQGSEATYESGFVIDKFPISRPNLTFSTLTVSNMSPEDSSIYLCSAANTPKNIQYFGAGTRLSVL.

This clonotype was counted at least ten times. This sequence joins TRBV20-1 and TRBJ1-2; no reliable D call. Trimming removed 3 bases from V and 2 bases from J, with 7 bases in between. This CDR3 has 12 amino acids. Germline assignment: CDR1 DFQATT and CDR2 SNEGSKA (reference sequence). CDR3 residues: CSASFGNYGYTF. The CDR3 bases are TGCAGTGCTAGTTTCGGGAACTATGGCTACACCTTC.

This rearrangement joins TRBV7-2 to TRBJ2-5, with TRBD2 matching over 10 bases. CDR1 SGHTA and CDR2 FQGNSA come from the germline V gene. The CDR3 extends over 15 amino acids. V lost 5 bases, J lost 3 bases, and 6 bases stayed unmatched. The CDR3 DNA reads as TGTGCCAGCAGCGGGGCTAGCGGGGGAGAAGAGACCCAGTACTTC. This translates into CASSGASGGEETQYF.

The rearrangement joins TRBV6-1 to TRBJ1-1, with D perhaps TRBD1 (5 bases). CDR3 length: 14 residues. V lost 2 bases, J lost 4 bases, and 11 bases lay in between. The germline V gene encodes CDR1 MNHNS and CDR2 SASEGT. CDR3 loop: CASSELGGVTEAFF. The CDR3 DNA reads as TGTGCCAGCAGTGAATTGGGGGGTGTCACTGAAGCTTTCTTT.

This clonotype was seen a few times. The chain has TRBV12-3 or TRBV12-4 and TRBJ2-7, with D perhaps matching TRBD2 (5 bases). Trimming took 8 bases from V and 5 from J, leaving 16 bases between them. The length of the CDR3 is 13 residues. CDR3 in amino acids: CASPGLPKDEQYF. The CDR3 coding sequence is TGTGCCAGCCCTGGACTGCCCAAAGACGAGCAGTACTTC.

The chain links TRBV7-2 to TRBJ2-7; D not resolved. Germline V lookup: CDR1 SGHTA, CDR2 FQGNSA. Trimming left V 5 bases short and J 1 base short, with 6 bases between. The CDR3 has 12 residues. The CDR3, as DNA: TGTGCCAGCAGCCGGCCTTCCTACGAGCAGTACTTC. Translated, it gives CASSRPSYEQYF.

J is TRBJ2-4 and V is TRBV20-1; D is ambiguous. V gave up 5 bases and J gave up 0 bases, with 11 bases separating them. This CDR3 comprises 14 residues. Germline loops: CDR1 DFQATT, CDR2 SNEGSKA (reference sequence). The CDR3 region is CSAAKGVAKNIQYF. The CDR3 DNA reads TGCAGTGCTGCTAAAGGAGTAGCCAAAAACATTCAGTACTTC.